The rows below give T cell receptor beta chains drawn from one sample of a study of shared clonotypes between healthy human individuals. The table came from immunoSEQ multiplex PCR; TCRdb's copy has only in-frame clones and leaves some out. Of roughly 410,000 clones detected, 96% appear once; the ten largest clones hold approximately 0.32%. The sequenced sample was memory CD8+ T cells sorted from blood. The source of these receptors is a young man in good health. Both conserved end residues are part of each CDR3. The D gene is left open where the match is weak. The size entry is marked missing in some rows and otherwise reads once, few, many or a size class.

cdr3_nt,cdr3_aa,d_call,clone_size,v_call,j_call
TGTGCCAGCAGCCAAGGACTAGCGGGGGGAGATACGCAGTATTTT,CASSQGLAGGDTQYF,TRBD2,.,TRBV14,TRBJ2-3
TGTGCCAGCAGCTTGGGCCTGCGTGAGCAGTTCTTC,CASSLGLREQFF,.,.,TRBV5-4,TRBJ2-1
TGCAGCGGACGCCAGGGAAACTATGGCTACACCTTC,CSGRQGNYGYTF,.,.,TRBV29-1,TRBJ1-2
TGTGCCAGCAGCTATAAAGAGACCCAGTACTTC,CASSYKETQYF,.,.,TRBV7-6,TRBJ2-5
TGTGCCAGCAGCCCACGGGGCGAGCAGTACTTC,CASSPRGEQYF,.,.,TRBV11-2,TRBJ2-7
TGTGCCAGCAGTTTATTTTTCGGGACAATCTGGGAGCCCCAGCATTTT,CASSLFFGTIWEPQHF,.,.,TRBV28,TRBJ1-5
TGTGCCAGCAGCTTTGGTCCATTCACAGATACGCAGTATTTT,CASSFGPFTDTQYF,.,once,TRBV13,TRBJ2-3
TGTGCCAGCAGCTTGGGACTAGCGAGCTCCTACGAGCAGTACTTC,CASSLGLASSYEQYF,TRBD2,.,TRBV7-2,TRBJ2-7
TGCGCCAGCAGCTTGGCGGCGGGACCCTACAATGAGCAGTTCTTC,CASSLAAGPYNEQFF,.,.,TRBV5-1,TRBJ2-1
TGTGCCAGTAGTCCGACAGGGAGAAACACTGAAGCTTTCTTT,CASSPTGRNTEAFF,TRBD1,.,TRBV19,TRBJ1-1
TGCGCCAGCAGCCCGGGACTAGCGGGAAATGAGCAGTTCTTC,CASSPGLAGNEQFF,TRBD2,.,TRBV5-1,TRBJ2-1
TGCAGCGTTGTAAGAGAGCTCACTATGCGGCCACACAATGAGCAGTTCTTC,CSVVRELTMRPHNEQFF,.,.,TRBV29-1,TRBJ2-1
TGTGCCAGCAGTTGGGGTACCGGGGAGCTGTTTTTT,CASSWGTGELFF,.,.,TRBV7-9,TRBJ2-2
TGTGCCAGCAGTCCGACCGGGGCTCCTTATGGCTACACCTTC,CASSPTGAPYGYTF,.,.,TRBV6-5,TRBJ1-2
TGTGCCAGCAGTTCCCAGGACAGGGGTTCGGAGAATGAGCAGTTCTTC,CASSSQDRGSENEQFF,TRBD1,.,TRBV28,TRBJ2-1
TGTGCCAGCAGCTACCGCCCGGTTGGCGGAAAACTGTTTTTT,CASSYRPVGGKLFF,.,.,TRBV5-6,TRBJ1-4
TGTGCCAGCAGTTTTGCGGGTCGGGAGCAGTACTTC,CASSFAGREQYF,.,.,TRBV28,TRBJ2-7
TGTGCCAGCAGCACTGACTCCCTCTCCTCCTACAATGAGCAGTTCTTC,CASSTDSLSSYNEQFF,.,.,TRBV9,TRBJ2-1
TGTGCCTGGGGAACCTACGAGCAGTACTTC,CAWGTYEQYF,.,.,TRBV30,TRBJ2-7
TGTGCCAGCAGCTTAGGCGGACAGGGGGCGATTGAGCAGTTCTTC,CASSLGGQGAIEQFF,TRBD1,.,TRBV7-8,TRBJ2-1
TGTGCCAGCAGCTTGGTGCTAGCGGGATTAGATACGCAGTATTTT,CASSLVLAGLDTQYF,TRBD2,.,TRBV5-4,TRBJ2-3
TGTGCCAGCAGCTTACGACCTGGGACTAGAGTATATTTT,CASSLRPGTRVYF,TRBD2,.,TRBV5-5,TRBJ2-3
TGTGCCAGTAGTGCCAGGGCTTTGAACACTGAAGCTTTCTTT,CASSARALNTEAFF,.,.,TRBV19,TRBJ1-1
TGTGCCAGCAGCATGTGGGGGGCGACAGATACGCAGTATTTT,CASSMWGATDTQYF,.,.,TRBV7-8,TRBJ2-3
TGTGCCTGGATGATGGGGACAGGGGTCGATTTCGCCTATGGCTACACCTTC,CAWMMGTGVDFAYGYTF,TRBD1,.,TRBV30,TRBJ1-2
TGTGCCAGCAGCTTGGCCGGCCGGCAGCCCCAGCATTTT,CASSLAGRQPQHF,.,once,TRBV5-6,TRBJ1-5
TGCGCCAGCAGCCCTACCCGGACTAGCGGGATCTCAGAGACCCAGTACTTC,CASSPTRTSGISETQYF,TRBD2,.,TRBV5-1,TRBJ2-5
TGTGCCAGCAGCTCACTAGCGGGAGTGGACGAGCAGTACTTC,CASSSLAGVDEQYF,TRBD2,.,TRBV2,TRBJ2-7
TGCAGCGTCGACGAGGGGAGAGGGATGCCCCGCTCTCGAAACACCATATATTTT,CSVDEGRGMPRSRNTIYF,.,.,TRBV29-1,TRBJ1-3
TGTGCCAGCAGCCGGACGAGCGGGAGAGGGGTAGAGACCCAGTACTTC,CASSRTSGRGVETQYF,TRBD2,.,TRBV7-8,TRBJ2-5
TGTGCCTGGAGTGACAGCCTCTCCTACGAGCAGTACTTC,CAWSDSLSYEQYF,.,.,TRBV30,TRBJ2-7
TGTGCCAGCAGCGTAGCCCAAGGGGAGCGGAACATTCAGTACTTC,CASSVAQGERNIQYF,.,once,TRBV9,TRBJ2-4
TGTGCCAGCTCAGATTTCGGGACAGGGGGCCAGGAGACCCAGTACTTC,CASSDFGTGGQETQYF,TRBD1,.,TRBV18,TRBJ2-5
TGCGCCAGCAGCCACGACGGGACAGGGTTCTCCGAGCAGTACTTC,CASSHDGTGFSEQYF,TRBD1,.,TRBV4-1,TRBJ2-7
TGTGCCAGCAGAAGTCCGAATAGCGGGGCAAACACCGGGGAGCTGTTTTTT,CASRSPNSGANTGELFF,TRBD2,.,TRBV27,TRBJ2-2
TGTGCCAGCAGCTGGGCGACTAGCGCTGCCTACGAGCAGTACTTC,CASSWATSAAYEQYF,TRBD2,.,TRBV7-8,TRBJ2-7
TGTGCCAGCAGCTTAAAGACAGGAGGAACTGAAGCTTTCTTT,CASSLKTGGTEAFF,.,.,TRBV6-6,TRBJ1-1
TGTGCCAGCAGCTTATTCCCCCCCTGGGGAAATCAACCTGAAGCTTTCTTT,CASSLFPPWGNQPEAFF,.,.,TRBV11-2,TRBJ1-1
TGTGCTAGTGGTTCCTCCGGGACTAGAGAATACGAGCAGTACTTC,CASGSSGTREYEQYF,TRBD2,once,TRBV12-5,TRBJ2-7
TGTGCCAGCAGCTTAGCGCGGACAAACACCGGGGAGCTGTTTTTT,CASSLARTNTGELFF,.,.,TRBV7-8,TRBJ2-2
TGTGCCTGGGGGACTAGCGGGTACGAGCAGTACTTC,CAWGTSGYEQYF,TRBD2,.,TRBV30,TRBJ2-7
TGTGCCAGCAGCTTAGGGGCAGGGGGCGAAGCTTTCTTT,CASSLGAGGEAFF,TRBD1,once,TRBV11-2,TRBJ1-1
TGTGCCACCCTAGGGGCTAGCACAGATACGCAGTATTTT,CATLGASTDTQYF,.,.,TRBV28,TRBJ2-3
TGTGCCAGCAGCTTGGCCGTGGAGCGGGAAATCACCGGGGAGCTGTTTTTT,CASSLAVEREITGELFF,TRBD2,once,TRBV5-4,TRBJ2-2
TGTGCCAGCTTCCCGAACAGGGACTTCTACAATGAGCAGTTCTTC,CASFPNRDFYNEQFF,.,.,TRBV27,TRBJ2-1
TGTGCCAGCAGCTTGATCTCCAGGGGTCACGAGCAGTACTTC,CASSLISRGHEQYF,.,.,TRBV11-1,TRBJ2-7
TGTGCCTGGAGTGTAGGCGGAGCCTACGAGCAGTACTTC,CAWSVGGAYEQYF,.,.,TRBV30,TRBJ2-7